Each of the 25 T cell receptor beta chains below was sequenced from the same sample in a study of Ad26.COV2.S vaccination and SARS-CoV-2 variants. Treatment defined: 15 to 20 received Ad26.COV2.S at low or high dose, single or two shots; a few received placebo; per-sample allocation not given. Specimens were obtained on day 63 following the first vaccine or placebo injection. The data were produced by immunoSEQ multiplex PCR, yet TCRdb's version contains in-frame clones alone and is incomplete. The table shows about 350,000 clones, with approximately 85% occurring only once. This material consisted of peripheral blood, taken in a trial of Ad26.COV2.S vaccine versus placebo. Source of these receptors: a person aged 18 to 59 who received the Ad26.COV2.S COVID-19 vaccine or a placebo.

The rearrangement uses TRBV2 and TRBJ2-3; the match to TRBD2 covers 7 bases. Germline CDR1 is SNHLY and CDR2 is FYNNEI. With V trimmed by 6 bases and J by 1 base, 4 bases remained unmatched. The CDR3 runs to 14 residues. For the CDR3, the DNA is TGTGCCAGCAGGGGCCTAGCGGGCACAGATACGCAGTATTTT. Protein sequence: CASRGLAGTDTQYF.

V is TRBV7-2 and J is TRBJ1-1, with 10 nucleotides matching TRBD1. The junction had 12 bases not matched to a gene; V was cut back by 5 bases and J by 6 bases. The CDR3 totals 16 residues. Germline CDR1 SGHTA, CDR2 FQGNSA. Here the CDR3 DNA reads TGTGCCAGCAGCACCAGGAGACAGGGGGCCTCCTCTGAAGCTTTCTTT. This sequence encodes CASSTRRQGASSEAFF.

The chain uses TRBV27 and TRBJ1-6; D might be TRBD1 (5 bases). V lost 2 bases, J lost 5 bases, and 7 bases lay in between. In germline, CDR1 is MNHEY, CDR2 SMNVEV (reference sequence). The CDR3 contains 14 residues. This chain's CDR3 is CASSLVRDNSPLHF. The CDR3 DNA follows: TGTGCCAGCAGTTTAGTCAGGGATAATTCACCCCTCCACTTT.

The genes are TRBV28 and TRBJ2-7, with 10 bases identical to TRBD1. V gave up 8 bases and J gave up 5 bases; unmatched junction bases: 9. Germline V lookup: CDR1 MDHEN, CDR2 SYDVKM. This CDR3 has 14 residues. CDR3 DNA sequence: TGTGCCAGCGAACCGGGACAGGGGTTGGACGAGCAGTACTTC. It is translated as CASEPGQGLDEQYF.

The J gene is TRBJ2-7, the V gene TRBV1; the table's TRBD2 call for D was not verified on the DNA. TRBV1 is labeled a pseudogene. This CDR3 has 16 residues. CDR3 bases: TGCACCAGCAGCCAATTAGAGGCTACGACCTCCTACGAGCAGTACTTC. Translated: CTSSQLEATTSYEQYF.

J is TRBJ2-7 and V is TRBV6-2 or TRBV6-3, with a tentative D call TRBD1 (6 bases). Per germline, CDR1 MNHEY and CDR2 SVGEGT. Trimming removed 5 bases from V and 7 bases from J, with 12 bases in between. The CDR3 is 12 residues long. The CDR3 reads CASSRGRGEQYF. The CDR3 DNA reads as TGTGCCAGCAGTCGCGGAAGGGGGGAGCAGTACTTC.

J is TRBJ1-1 and V is TRBV18, with D possibly being TRBD1 (6 bases). With 1 base removed from V and 0 bases from J, the gap between germline ends came to 12 bases. The CDR3 loop spans 16 amino acids. Germline V gene lookup returns CDR1 KGHSH and CDR2 LQKENI. For the CDR3, the DNA is TGTGCCAGCTCACCACGGGGAGGGGGGGTGAACACTGAAGCTTTCTTT. Amino acid sequence: CASSPRGGGVNTEAFF.

J is TRBJ2-2 and V is TRBV7-2, with TRBD2 as a possible D gene (5 bases). The CDR3 has 15 residues. Germline V CDR1 and CDR2: SGHTA, FQGNSA. Trimming took off 3 bases at V and 2 bases at J, with 10 bases between the two ends. The CDR3 loop reads CASSFSSGNTGELFF. Written as DNA, the CDR3 is TGTGCCAGCAGCTTTTCAAGCGGAAACACCGGGGAGCTGTTTTTT.

This clone was seen once. V and J are TRBV28 and TRBJ2-5, with TRBD2 identical over 13 bases. The CDR3 has 17 amino acids. J lost 4 bases, V lost 4 bases, and 9 bases had no gene match. CDR1 is MDHEN and CDR2 is SYDVKM in the germline V gene. CDR3 nucleotide sequence: TGTGCCAGCAGTTCTAGGACTAGCGGGAGTGTTCGAGAGACCCAGTACTTC. The encoded protein is CASSSRTSGSVRETQYF.

A few counts support this clone. The V call is TRBV18, the J call TRBJ1-1, with D uncertain. V was clipped by 6 bases and J by 1 base, with 9 bases between them. The CDR3 runs 13 residues. The germline V gene has CDR1 KGHSH and CDR2 LQKENI. The CDR3 sequence is CASSLPGNTEAFF. The CDR3 DNA is TGTGCCAGCTCTCTCCCAGGGAACACTGAAGCTTTCTTT.

The rearrangement joins TRBV6-6 to TRBJ2-7, with D perhaps TRBD2 (7 bases). Germline CDR1 reads MNHNY; CDR2 reads SVGAGI (reference sequence). CDR3 length: 15 residues. With 0 bases removed from V and 4 bases from J, the gap between germline ends came to 13 bases. The CDR3: CASSYSGGGQYEQYF. The CDR3 DNA is TGTGCCAGCAGTTACTCAGGGGGAGGGCAATACGAGCAGTACTTC.

The gene calls are TRBV12-3 or TRBV12-4 and TRBJ1-2; D is undetermined. The ends were cut back, 2 bases at V and 6 bases at J, with 10 bases in the middle. This CDR3 spans 13 amino acids. The CDR3 loop is CASSLRAPDGYTF. The DNA of the CDR3 is TGTGCCAGCAGTTTAAGGGCCCCCGATGGCTACACCTTC.

The chain uses TRBV30 and TRBJ1-3; D is perhaps TRBD1 (5 bases). This CDR3 contains 14 residues. V lost 3 bases and J 5 bases, leaving 14 bases between the germline ends. Germline-derived CDR1 and CDR2 are GTSNPN and SVGIG (reference sequence). In DNA form, the CDR3 reads TGTGCCTGGAGCCCCCCGGGGGTTCGAAACACCATATATTTT. The encoded protein is CAWSPPGVRNTIYF.

This rearrangement joins TRBV7-2 to TRBJ2-3; D is perhaps TRBD1 (6 bases). Trimming removed 5 bases at V and 6 bases at J, with 21 bases between. The CDR3 runs 16 residues. Germline CDR1 is SGHTA and CDR2 is FQGNSA. The CDR3 DNA follows: TGTGCCAGCAGCCTCAGGGGTCCTACGGGGATGGATACGCAGTATTTT. The encoded protein is CASSLRGPTGMDTQYF.

V usage is TRBV7-2 and J usage is TRBJ1-6, with 9 bases lining up with TRBD1. The CDR3 loop spans 17 amino acids. V shed 1 base and J 3 bases; nucleotides not matched to a gene: 4. Germline CDR1 and CDR2: SGHTA and FQGNSA. CDR3: CASSLGDRELYNSPLHF. DNA for the CDR3: TGTGCCAGCAGCTTAGGGGACAGGGAGCTCTATAATTCACCCCTCCACTTT. The full variable domain, rest sourced from reference TRBV7-2 and TRBJ1-6, is GAGVSQSPSNKVTEKGKDVELRCDPISGHTALYWYRQSLGQGLEFLIYFQGNSAPDKSGLPSDRFSAERTGGSVSTLTIQRTQQEDSAVYLCASSLGDRELYNSPLHFGNGTRLTVT.

The J gene is TRBJ2-1, the V gene TRBV9, with D perhaps being TRBD1 or TRBD2 (5 bases each). CDR3 length: 16 amino acids. Germline V gene sequence: CDR1 SGDLS, CDR2 YYNGEE. Trimming shortened V by 3 bases and J by 0 bases, and 13 bases separated the two germline ends. The CDR3 loop reads CASSAGPGSSYNEQFF. The CDR3, as DNA: TGTGCCAGCAGCGCCGGCCCAGGGAGCTCCTACAATGAGCAGTTCTTC.

The chain recombines TRBV19 with TRBJ1-1; possible D gene TRBD1, 5 bases. The CDR3 sequence is 14 residues long. V was clipped by 9 bases and J by 4 bases, with 18 bases between them. Germline assignment: CDR1 LNHDA and CDR2 SQIVND (reference sequence). The CDR3 DNA is TGTGCCAGCAAACGGGCAGGGACGAGCACTGAAGCTTTCTTT. Translated, it gives CASKRAGTSTEAFF.

Note on this clone: Within the sample, other DNA sequences also encode this same CDR3. The rearrangement links TRBV19 to TRBJ2-2, with TRBD2 matching 9 bases. J lost 5 bases, V lost 3 bases, and 4 bases had no gene match. The germline gives CDR1 LNHDA, CDR2 SQIVND (reference sequence). This CDR3 is built from 15 residues. The chain's CDR3 is CASSIPLAGTGELFF. The CDR3 bases are TGTGCCAGTAGTATTCCCCTAGCGGGGACCGGGGAGCTGTTTTTT.

This sequence joins TRBV4-3 and TRBJ2-1; 9 bases fit TRBD2. Per germline, CDR1 LGHNA and CDR2 YSLEER. CDR3 length equals 17 residues. V lost 0 bases, J lost 2 bases, and 5 bases stayed unmatched. The chain's CDR3 is CASSQDRAGGPYNEQFF. DNA for the CDR3: TGCGCCAGCAGCCAAGATCGGGCGGGGGGGCCCTACAATGAGCAGTTCTTC.

The chain uses TRBV19 and TRBJ2-6, with D uncertain. Trimming removed 6 bases from V and 4 bases from J, with 7 bases in between. Germline loops: CDR1 LNHDA, CDR2 SQIVND (reference sequence). The CDR3 is made up of 13 amino acids. As DNA, the CDR3 is TGTGCCAGTAGCTTTGCCGGGGCCAACGTCCTGACTTTC. This encodes CASSFAGANVLTF.

Of note for this clone: A much bigger clone sits one base away, suggesting this may be a read error. At the DNA level, this CDR3 is encoded by other sequences in the same sample as well. The CDR3 protein is CASSPGYEQYF. CDR3 DNA: TGTGCCAGCAGCCCTGGGTACGAGCAGTACTTC. The J gene is TRBJ2-7, the V gene TRBV9; D gene uncertain. V lost 4 bases and J lost 4, with 6 bases in between. The CDR3 is made up of 11 amino acids. In germline, CDR1 is SGDLS, CDR2 YYNGEE.

The chain has TRBV27 and TRBJ2-7, with 7 positions matching TRBD1. With 5 bases clipped from V and 2 bases from J, the junction kept 6 bases outside the gene matches. The germline V gene encodes CDR1 MNHEY and CDR2 SMNVEV (reference sequence). The CDR3 is 14 residues long. Written as DNA, the CDR3 is TGTGCCAGCAGTAAACAGGGGAGACCCTACGAGCAGTACTTC. It codes for CASSKQGRPYEQYF.

This clone has only a few counts. The V call is TRBV4-1, the J call TRBJ2-1; D remains unclear. The CDR3 spans 13 residues. The V and J ends lost 4 bases and 10 bases respectively, with 14 bases between them. From germline, CDR1 is MGHRA and CDR2 YSYEKL. CDR3 DNA sequence: TGCGCCAGCAGCCTCAAGTTTGGTTGGGAGCAGTTCTTC. It specifies CASSLKFGWEQFF.

The rearrangement joins TRBV18 to TRBJ2-2; TRBD2 matches at 8 bases. The CDR3 consists of 16 residues. J lost 1 base, V lost 4 bases, and 5 bases had no gene match. The germline V gene has CDR1 KGHSH and CDR2 LQKENI. This CDR3 is CASSRSSGGNTGELFF. The CDR3 DNA sequence: TGTGCCAGCTCACGCTCAAGCGGGGGGAACACCGGGGAGCTGTTTTTT.

V gene TRBV6-2 or TRBV6-3 combines with J gene TRBJ2-5, with 7 bases that match TRBD2. This CDR3 spans 13 amino acids. CDR1 MNHEY and CDR2 SVGEGT come from the germline V gene. J was trimmed by 5 bases and V by 5 bases; bases with no gene match: 5. The CDR3 nucleotides read TGTGCCAGCAGTCCCTCGGGGGGTGAGACCCAGTACTTC. This gives the protein CASSPSGGETQYF.